Listed below are T cell receptor beta chains from one sample, sequenced in a study of Graves' ophthalmopathy and Graves' hyperthyroidism. TCRdb reprocessed the multiplex PCR reads via MiXCR and lists one record per CDR3 protein. The sample has 350,000 to 400,000 distinct CDR3 sequences, 15% to 20% seen once. The specimen was peripheral blood. The source is a woman aged 18-29 years with Graves' ophthalmopathy. CDR3s include the opening cysteine and the closing phenylalanine or tryptophan. D genes are given only for firm matches. Where a row states a size, it is once, few, many or the class of an expanded clone; other rows omit it.

V gene	clone size	D gene	J gene	CDR3 protein	CDR3 DNA
TRBV11-2	many	TRBD1	TRBJ1-1	CASSLLGGRGHTEAFF	TGTGCCAGCAGCTTGTTAGGTGGGAGGGGGCACACTGAAGCTTTCTTT
TRBV7-3	NA	TRBD1	TRBJ2-5	CASSLGIAGQGFLETQYF	TGTGCCAGCAGCTTAGGGATCGCGGGACAGGGGTTTTTGGAGACCCAGTACTTC
TRBV7-2	NA	NA	TRBJ2-4	CASSLDGTDIQYF	TGTGCCAGCAGCTTAGACGGGACGGACATTCAGTACTTC
TRBV6-1	many	NA	TRBJ1-1	CASRRASEGTEAFF	TGTGCCAGCCGCCGGGCTTCCGAGGGCACTGAAGCTTTCTTT
TRBV7-2	NA	TRBD2	TRBJ2-5	CASSRSGSRETQYF	TGTGCCAGCAGCCGTAGCGGGAGCCGAGAGACCCAGTACTTC
TRBV6-2/TRBV6-3	many	TRBD1	TRBJ2-6	CASSDRGGVTGANVLTF	TGTGCCAGCAGTGACAGGGGGGGAGTCACTGGGGCCAACGTCCTGACTTTC
TRBV12-3/TRBV12-4	many	NA	TRBJ1-1	CASSLNYEAFF	TGTGCCAGCAGTCTTAACTATGAAGCTTTCTTT
TRBV5-1	many	NA	TRBJ1-1	CASRVSTEAFF	TGCGCCAGCAGGGTGAGCACTGAAGCTTTCTTT
TRBV12-3/TRBV12-4	many	NA	TRBJ1-1	CASSLPVTEAFF	TGTGCCAGCAGTTTACCAGTCACTGAAGCTTTCTTT
TRBV20-1	many	NA	TRBJ1-5	CSARVSRVGNQPQHF	TGCAGTGCTAGAGTTTCCAGGGTTGGCAATCAGCCCCAGCATTTT
TRBV6-2/TRBV6-3	many	NA	TRBJ1-1	CASSLLGASRTEAFF	TGTGCCAGCAGTTTACTCGGGGCCTCGAGGACTGAAGCTTTCTTT
TRBV28	many	NA	TRBJ1-6	CASSPGKENSPLHF	TGTGCCAGCAGTCCCGGCAAAGAGAATTCACCCCTCCACTTT
TRBV12-5	many	NA	TRBJ1-1	CASGFQGTEAFF	TGTGCTAGTGGTTTCCAGGGCACTGAAGCTTTCTTT
TRBV4-3	NA	TRBD1	TRBJ2-7	CASSQEPDRDLSEQYF	TGCGCCAGCAGCCAAGAGCCGGACAGGGATCTTTCCGAGCAGTACTTC
TRBV28	many	NA	TRBJ1-3	CASSLQGKSSGNTIYF	TGTGCCAGCAGTTTACAGGGAAAGAGCTCTGGAAACACCATATATTTT
TRBV11-2	many	TRBD2	TRBJ2-6	CASSSGLALAGANVLTF	TGTGCCAGCAGCTCGGGACTAGCGCTGGCTGGGGCCAACGTCCTGACTTTC
TRBV12-3/TRBV12-4	NA	TRBD1	TRBJ1-5	CASSADRDGSQPQHF	TGTGCCAGCAGTGCGGACAGGGACGGGAGTCAGCCCCAGCATTTT
TRBV7-2	many	NA	TRBJ2-6	CASSLGGRGANVLTF	TGTGCCAGCAGCTTAGGGGGGCGTGGGGCCAACGTCCTGACTTTC
TRBV30	many	NA	TRBJ2-4	CAWSVGGFIQYF	TGTGCCTGGAGTGTCGGGGGATTCATTCAGTACTTC
TRBV12-3/TRBV12-4	many	NA	TRBJ2-5	CASSLIGLQETQYF	TGTGCCAGCAGTTTAATCGGGCTTCAAGAGACCCAGTACTTC
TRBV19	many	NA	TRBJ1-1	CASREKYTEAFF	TGTGCCAGTAGGGAAAAGTACACTGAAGCTTTCTTT
TRBV7-2	many	NA	TRBJ1-2	CASSFGPYGYTF	TGTGCCAGCAGCTTCGGTCCCTATGGCTACACCTTC
TRBV11-2	many	NA	TRBJ1-1	CASSTLPDTGNTEAFF	TGTGCCAGCAGCACTCTCCCCGATACAGGGAACACTGAAGCTTTCTTT
TRBV28	many	NA	TRBJ1-1	CASSPKTEEAFF	TGTGCCAGCAGTCCTAAGACAGAAGAAGCTTTCTTT
TRBV12-3/TRBV12-4	many	NA	TRBJ2-7	CASSYGGFEQYF	TGTGCCAGCAGTTACGGAGGGTTCGAGCAGTACTTC
TRBV15	many	TRBD1	TRBJ1-1	CATIPRDRYITEAFF	TGTGCCACCATCCCTCGGGACAGGTATATAACTGAAGCTTTCTTT
TRBV20-1	many	TRBD1	TRBJ1-1	CSARSGTGGGTEAFF	TGCAGTGCTAGGTCCGGGACAGGGGGAGGCACTGAAGCTTTCTTT
TRBV6-2/TRBV6-3	many	NA	TRBJ1-5	CASSHYGSNQPQHF	TGTGCCAGCAGTCATTACGGTAGCAATCAGCCCCAGCATTTT
TRBV10-3	many	TRBD1	TRBJ2-7	CAINQGDYEQYF	TGTGCCATCAACCAGGGGGATTACGAGCAGTACTTC
TRBV18	once	NA	TRBJ1-1	CASSLRDEAFF	TGTGCCAGCTCACTACGGGACGAAGCTTTCTTT
TRBV28	many	NA	TRBJ1-1	CASSLFRGNTEAFF	TGTGCCAGCAGTTTATTTCGGGGGAACACTGAAGCTTTCTTT
TRBV20-1	many	NA	TRBJ1-1	CSARDRRSNTEAFF	TGCAGTGCTAGAGATAGACGGTCGAACACTGAAGCTTTCTTT
TRBV10-1	many	TRBD2	TRBJ2-7	CASSESVLRAGAYYEQYF	TGCGCCAGCAGTGAGTCGGTGCTACGGGCGGGAGCCTACTACGAGCAGTACTTC
TRBV19	few	TRBD2	TRBJ2-2	CASSIATSGRKAGELFF	TGTGCCAGTAGTATAGCGACTAGCGGGAGAAAAGCCGGGGAGCTGTTTTTT
TRBV6-2/TRBV6-3	many	NA	TRBJ1-2	CASGADSFYGYTF	TGTGCCAGCGGGGCGGACAGTTTCTATGGCTACACCTTC
TRBV11-2	many	NA	TRBJ2-7	CASSPIRQGTRWEQYF	TGTGCCAGCAGCCCTATACGACAGGGGACTAGATGGGAGCAGTACTTC
TRBV7-2	many	NA	TRBJ2-7	CASSSSGGREQYF	TGTGCCAGCAGCTCCAGCGGTGGAAGAGAGCAGTACTTC
TRBV15	NA	NA	TRBJ2-7	CATSRGPSGEQYF	TGTGCCACCAGCAGAGGACCTTCGGGCGAGCAGTACTTC
TRBV30	NA	NA	TRBJ1-2	CAWSESGNYGYTF	TGTGCCTGGAGTGAGTCGGGGAACTATGGCTACACCTTC
TRBV30	many	TRBD1	TRBJ1-6	CAWSVPAGGSSPLHF	TGTGCCTGGAGTGTACCGGCAGGGGGGAGTTCACCCCTCCACTTT
TRBV7-3	many	TRBD2	TRBJ2-7	CASSLSSGSSYEQYF	TGTGCCAGCAGCTTAAGTAGCGGGAGCTCCTACGAGCAGTACTTC
TRBV28	many	NA	TRBJ2-1	CASSFHREANEQFF	TGTGCCAGCAGTTTTCATAGGGAGGCCAATGAGCAGTTCTTC
TRBV7-2	NA	NA	TRBJ2-5	CASSLAGAGTRQETQYF	TGTGCCAGCAGCTTAGCGGGGGCAGGTACCCGTCAAGAGACCCAGTACTTC
TRBV30	many	TRBD1	TRBJ2-5	CAWSRGPRETQYF	TGTGCCTGGAGTAGGGGGCCCAGGGAGACCCAGTACTTC
TRBV6-1	many	TRBD1	TRBJ2-7	CASSPPRDSSYEQYF	TGTGCCAGCAGTCCCCCCCGGGACAGTTCCTACGAGCAGTACTTC
TRBV27	few	NA	TRBJ2-7	CASSLSDRNYEQYF	TGTGCCAGCAGTTTATCGGACAGAAATTACGAGCAGTACTTC
TRBV7-2	many	NA	TRBJ2-7	CASSFRGEQYF	TGTGCCAGCAGCTTCAGGGGCGAGCAGTACTTC
TRBV7-2	NA	TRBD1	TRBJ1-6	CASSLGQTNSPLHF	TGTGCCAGCAGCTTGGGACAGACTAATTCACCCCTCCACTTT
TRBV28	NA	NA	TRBJ1-2	CASSLVAGRYSNYGYTF	TGTGCCAGCAGTTTAGTAGCAGGGAGGTATTCTAACTATGGCTACACCTTC
TRBV2	many	NA	TRBJ2-7	CASSPYGGQGDEQYF	TGTGCCAGCAGTCCCTACGGCGGGCAGGGCGACGAGCAGTACTTC
TRBV6-1	many	TRBD1	TRBJ1-1	CASRAGQGNTEAFF	TGTGCCAGCAGGGCGGGACAGGGAAACACTGAAGCTTTCTTT
TRBV29-1	many	NA	TRBJ2-7	CSVLTGTTAYEQYF	TGCAGCGTTTTAACCGGGACAACCGCCTACGAGCAGTACTTC
TRBV11-2	few	TRBD1	TRBJ2-2	CASSTQQGAGTGELFF	TGTGCCAGCAGCACTCAACAGGGGGCTGGGACCGGGGAGCTGTTTTTT
TRBV20-1	NA	NA	TRBJ2-3	CSGRVRSTDTQYF	TGCAGTGGGAGGGTACGCAGCACAGATACGCAGTATTTT